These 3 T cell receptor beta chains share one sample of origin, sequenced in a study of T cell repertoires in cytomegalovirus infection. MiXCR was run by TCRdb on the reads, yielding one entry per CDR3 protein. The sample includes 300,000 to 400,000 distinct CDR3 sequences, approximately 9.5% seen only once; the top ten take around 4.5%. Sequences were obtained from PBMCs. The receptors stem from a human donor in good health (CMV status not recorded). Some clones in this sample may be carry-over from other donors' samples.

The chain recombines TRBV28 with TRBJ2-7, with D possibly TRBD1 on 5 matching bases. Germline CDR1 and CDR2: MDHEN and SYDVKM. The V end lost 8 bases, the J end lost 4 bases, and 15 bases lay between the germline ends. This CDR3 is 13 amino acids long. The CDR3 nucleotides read TGTGCCAGCTGGCTCTCAGGGTCGTACGAGCAGTACTTC. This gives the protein CASWLSGSYEQYF.

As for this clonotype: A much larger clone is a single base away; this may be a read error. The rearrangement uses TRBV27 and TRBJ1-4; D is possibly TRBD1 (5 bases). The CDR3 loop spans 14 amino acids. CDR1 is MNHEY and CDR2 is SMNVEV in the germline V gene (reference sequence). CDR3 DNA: TGTGCCAACAGTCTACAGGCGATTAATGAAAAACTGTTTTTT. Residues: CANSLQAINEKLFF.

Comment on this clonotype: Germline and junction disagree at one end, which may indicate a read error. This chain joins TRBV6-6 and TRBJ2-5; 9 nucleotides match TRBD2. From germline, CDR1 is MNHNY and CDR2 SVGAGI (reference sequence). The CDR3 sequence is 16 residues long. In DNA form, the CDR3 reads TGTGACAGCAGCCCGGGGGGCGCGGGGGGGCACGAGACCCAGTACTTC. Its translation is CDSSPGGAGGHETQYF.